A selection of T cell receptor beta chains follows, all from one sample in a study of blood T cell repertoires in COVID-19. Sequenced by immunoSEQ multiplex PCR; TCRdb stores in-frame clones only, minus some. The table includes more than 150,000 clones, less than 90% detected once. The sequenced sample consisted of peripheral blood. The origin of the receptors is an older man with active or convalescent COVID-19. Each CDR3 is given with its conserved first and last residue. Fields, in order: clone size, J gene, V gene, CDR3 length, D gene, CDR3 protein, CDR3 DNA. A D gene is named only where the DNA matches it firmly. Only some rows state a clone size, as once, few, many or a class for expanded clones.

clone_size: .; j_call: TRBJ1-6; v_call: TRBV2; cdr3_length: 16; d_call: .; cdr3_aa: CASSEELPGQLTPLHF; cdr3_nt: TGTGCCAGCAGTGAAGAGCTTCCTGGACAGTTGACACCCCTCCACTTT
clone_size: .; j_call: TRBJ1-5; v_call: TRBV7-8; cdr3_length: 13; d_call: TRBD1; cdr3_aa: CASSLTGVQPQHF; cdr3_nt: TGTGCCAGCAGCTTGACAGGGGTTCAGCCCCAGCATTTT
clone_size: .; j_call: TRBJ1-1; v_call: TRBV6-5; cdr3_length: 15; d_call: .; cdr3_aa: CASATGRGFHTEAFF; cdr3_nt: TGTGCCAGCGCTACGGGAAGAGGGTTTCACACTGAAGCTTTCTTT
clone_size: .; j_call: TRBJ2-2; v_call: TRBV10-1; cdr3_length: 14; d_call: TRBD2; cdr3_aa: CASSDLAGAGELFF; cdr3_nt: TGCGCCAGCAGTGACTTAGCGGGAGCCGGGGAGCTGTTTTTT
clone_size: .; j_call: TRBJ2-1; v_call: TRBV6-4; cdr3_length: 15; d_call: .; cdr3_aa: CASSPGSGPYNEQFF; cdr3_nt: TGTGCCAGCAGTCCTGGTAGCGGCCCTTACAATGAGCAGTTCTTC
clone_size: once; j_call: TRBJ1-2; v_call: TRBV27; cdr3_length: 13; d_call: .; cdr3_aa: CASSLGGIGGYTF; cdr3_nt: TGTGCCAGCAGTCTTGGGGGCATTGGGGGCTACACCTTC
clone_size: .; j_call: TRBJ1-3; v_call: TRBV11-2; cdr3_length: 16; d_call: .; cdr3_aa: CASSLGQFNLGNTIYF; cdr3_nt: TGTGCCAGCAGCCTTGGACAGTTTAACCTTGGAAACACCATATATTTT
clone_size: .; j_call: TRBJ1-5; v_call: TRBV5-1; cdr3_length: 15; d_call: .; cdr3_aa: CASSLGSGVGEPQHF; cdr3_nt: TGCGCCAGCAGCTTGGGGTCGGGGGTAGGAGAGCCCCAGCATTTT
clone_size: .; j_call: TRBJ2-7; v_call: TRBV29-1; cdr3_length: 11; d_call: .; cdr3_aa: CSTSVGYEQYF; cdr3_nt: TGCAGCACGAGTGTTGGCTACGAGCAGTACTTC
clone_size: once; j_call: TRBJ2-1; v_call: TRBV19; cdr3_length: 16; d_call: TRBD2; cdr3_aa: CASTPFAGGNYNEQFF; cdr3_nt: TGTGCCAGTACCCCTTTTGCGGGAGGAAACTACAATGAGCAGTTCTTC
clone_size: .; j_call: TRBJ1-2; v_call: TRBV28; cdr3_length: 14; d_call: TRBD1; cdr3_aa: CASQPGGSLGGYTF; cdr3_nt: TGTGCCAGCCAGCCAGGGGGTTCCTTGGGTGGCTACACCTTC
clone_size: .; j_call: TRBJ1-4; v_call: TRBV28; cdr3_length: 17; d_call: .; cdr3_aa: CASSPNRGYVDGEKLFF; cdr3_nt: TGTGCCAGCAGTCCTAACCGGGGGTATGTAGATGGTGAAAAACTGTTTTTT
clone_size: .; j_call: TRBJ2-3; v_call: TRBV25-1; cdr3_length: 17; d_call: TRBD1; cdr3_aa: CASSDPTGSIGTDTQYF; cdr3_nt: TGTGCCAGCAGTGACCCGACAGGGTCTATTGGCACAGATACGCAGTATTTT
clone_size: .; j_call: TRBJ1-6; v_call: TRBV5-1; cdr3_length: 16; d_call: .; cdr3_aa: CASSPGAGGGNSPLHF; cdr3_nt: TGCGCCAGCAGCCCGGGCGCTGGGGGGGGTAATTCACCCCTCCACTTT
clone_size: .; j_call: TRBJ2-3; v_call: TRBV27; cdr3_length: 18; d_call: TRBD2; cdr3_aa: CASSLRGIFSGGTDTQYF; cdr3_nt: TGTGCCAGCAGTTTACGGGGTATTTTCAGCGGGGGCACAGATACGCAGTATTTT
clone_size: .; j_call: TRBJ1-2; v_call: TRBV28; cdr3_length: 12; d_call: .; cdr3_aa: CASSLTGSGYTF; cdr3_nt: TGTGCCAGCAGTTTAACAGGCTCTGGCTACACCTTC
clone_size: .; j_call: TRBJ1-2; v_call: TRBV3-1/TRBV3-2; cdr3_length: 14; d_call: .; cdr3_aa: CASSPFLMNYGYTF; cdr3_nt: TGTGCCAGCTCCCCTTTCCTAATGAACTATGGCTACACCTTC
clone_size: few; j_call: TRBJ1-2; v_call: TRBV4-3; cdr3_length: 15; d_call: TRBD1; cdr3_aa: CASSPQDRGRYGYTF; cdr3_nt: TGCGCCAGCAGCCCTCAGGACAGGGGGCGTTATGGCTACACCTTC
clone_size: .; j_call: TRBJ2-1; v_call: TRBV7-9; cdr3_length: 16; d_call: TRBD1; cdr3_aa: CASSPGTGGEVNEQFF; cdr3_nt: TGTGCCAGCAGCCCAGGAACAGGGGGCGAAGTTAATGAGCAGTTCTTC
clone_size: once; j_call: TRBJ2-3; v_call: TRBV19; cdr3_length: 15; d_call: .; cdr3_aa: CASSIVNSATDTQYF; cdr3_nt: TGTGCCAGTAGTATTGTCAACTCCGCGACAGATACGCAGTATTTT
clone_size: .; j_call: TRBJ2-1; v_call: TRBV3-1/TRBV3-2; cdr3_length: 14; d_call: TRBD2; cdr3_aa: CASSRLAGGREQFF; cdr3_nt: TGTGCCAGCAGCCGACTAGCGGGGGGGCGAGAGCAGTTCTTC
clone_size: .; j_call: TRBJ1-5; v_call: TRBV28; cdr3_length: 12; d_call: .; cdr3_aa: CASSYSRQPQHF; cdr3_nt: TGTGCCAGCAGTTACTCGAGGCAGCCCCAGCATTTT
clone_size: .; j_call: TRBJ1-2; v_call: TRBV20-1; cdr3_length: 14; d_call: .; cdr3_aa: CSASGQVGGYGYTF; cdr3_nt: TGCAGTGCTAGTGGGCAGGTCGGGGGGTATGGCTACACCTTC
clone_size: .; j_call: TRBJ2-2; v_call: TRBV5-1; cdr3_length: 15; d_call: .; cdr3_aa: CASSFQGSNTGELFF; cdr3_nt: TGCGCCAGCAGCTTTCAGGGATCGAACACCGGGGAGCTGTTTTTT
clone_size: .; j_call: TRBJ2-3; v_call: TRBV6-5; cdr3_length: 14; d_call: TRBD1; cdr3_aa: CASSTTGYTDTQYF; cdr3_nt: TGTGCCAGCAGTACGACAGGGTACACAGATACGCAGTATTTT
clone_size: few; j_call: TRBJ2-7; v_call: TRBV7-8; cdr3_length: 15; d_call: .; cdr3_aa: CASSPTRTVLYEQYF; cdr3_nt: TGTGCCAGCAGCCCTACACGGACAGTCCTCTACGAGCAGTACTTC